Detailed here is one T cell receptor beta chain. The antigen is not known. The data belong to a study of shared clonotypes between healthy human individuals. Whole-study results and caveats: How much donors shared clonotypes was expected to be affected by sequencing depth.

Naive CD8 cells were CD45RO-negative, positively selected for CCR7, excluding terminally differentiated effector memory CD45RA+ cells. Genomic DNA of every subset was divided equally among multiple immunoSEQ plates. The authors' processing: Without quality scores, immunoSEQ junctional reads could not be filtered like full-length reads. Profiling relied on immunoSEQ multiplex PCR, and the TCRdb table lists in-frame clones only, not all of them. The D gene and trimming were derived from the DNA, and the V and J assignments and clone size from that table. The top ten clones hold roughly 1% of a sample with about 2 million clones, less than 95% of them seen once. The sequence derives from a man between 18 and 29 years old in good health. Sequencing was carried out using naive CD8+ T cells sorted from blood.

For the CDR3, the DNA is TGTGCCAGCACCGTCAACAGGGGTAACACTGAAGCTTTCTTT. It specifies CASTVNRGNTEAFF. The rearrangement uses TRBV2 and TRBJ1-1, with 7 bases fitting TRBD1. The V gene end was trimmed by 7 bases and the J gene end by 2 bases; junction bases not matched to a gene: 7. Germline lookup yields CDR1 SNHLY and CDR2 FYNNEI. The CDR3 loop spans 14 amino acids.